One sample yielded the 5 T cell receptor beta chains listed below, sequenced in a study of blood T cells in healthy people across ages. Then a second PCR, running about 6 to 12 cycles, was carried out with a sample-barcoded 5' primer and a J-beta primer mix. MiXCR was run by TCRdb on the 5' RACE reads, yielding one entry per CDR3 protein. Here the sample spans just over 1 million distinct CDR3 sequences, more than 35% being singletons. The sample taken for sequencing was blood. These receptors were taken from a woman aged 60-75 years in good health.

This clonotype was seen ten or more times. V and J are TRBV29-1 and TRBJ2-7, with unresolved D. Germline V gene lookup returns CDR1 SQVTM and CDR2 ANQGSEA. V dropped 3 bases and J dropped 1 base, with 7 bases sitting between them. This CDR3 is built from 12 residues. The CDR3 region is CSVDGESYEQYF. In DNA, the CDR3 is TGCAGCGTTGATGGCGAGTCCTACGAGCAGTACTTC.

The V and J genes are TRBV6-1 and TRBJ2-3; maybe TRBD2 (6 bases). Trimming cost V 1 base and J 6 bases, with 11 bases left between them. This CDR3 region has 14 residues. The germline CDR1 and CDR2 sequences are MNHNS and SASEGT. DNA for the CDR3: TGTGCCAGCAGTGAAGATGGCGGGACGGATACGCAGTATTTT. Translating it yields CASSEDGGTDTQYF.

The gene calls are TRBV27 and TRBJ2-1; no clear D. CDR1 is MNHEY, CDR2 SMNVEV, per germline (reference sequence). This CDR3 region has 13 residues. V was cut by 5 bases and J by 9 bases, with 14 bases left in between. The CDR3 nucleotides are TGTGCCAGCAGTGGCCCCCTGGGTAGTGAGCAGTTCTTC. Translated: CASSGPLGSEQFF.

Concerning this clonotype itself: A much larger clone is a single base away; this may be a read error. The chain uses TRBV5-8 and TRBJ2-7; unclear D gene. The CDR3 loop spans 15 amino acids. Trimming left V 1 base short and J 0 bases short, with 11 bases between. CDR1 and CDR2 from the germline V gene are SGHTS and YDEGEE. CDR3 nucleotide sequence: TGTGCCAGCAGCTTGAGACCACTAAGCTCCTACGAGCAGTACTTC. Its translation is CASSLRPLSSYEQYF. Full variable domain (remainder filled in from reference TRBV5-8 and TRBJ2-7): EAGVTQSPTHLIKTRGQQATLRCSPISGHTSVYWYQQALGLGLQFLLWYDEGEERNRGNFPPRFSGRQFPNYSSELNVNALELEDSALYLCASSLRPLSSYEQYFGPGTRLTVT.

The chain uses TRBV7-3 and TRBJ2-1; D gene unclear. V was pared by 0 bases and J by 3 bases, with 3 bases between. This CDR3 is built from 13 residues. Germline CDR1 is SGHTA and CDR2 is FQGTGA. CDR3 in amino acids: CASSLTHYNEQFF. The CDR3 region has the DNA TGTGCCAGCAGCTTAACTCACTACAATGAGCAGTTCTTC.